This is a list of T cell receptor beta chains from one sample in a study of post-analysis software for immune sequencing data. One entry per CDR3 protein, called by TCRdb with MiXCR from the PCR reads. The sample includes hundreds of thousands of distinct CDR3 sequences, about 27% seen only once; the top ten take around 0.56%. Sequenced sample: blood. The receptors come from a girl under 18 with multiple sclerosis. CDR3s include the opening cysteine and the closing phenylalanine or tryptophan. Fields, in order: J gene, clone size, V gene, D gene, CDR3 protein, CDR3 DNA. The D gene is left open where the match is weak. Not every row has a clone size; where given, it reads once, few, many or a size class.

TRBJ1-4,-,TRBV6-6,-,CASRDPRRGGEKLFF,TGTGCCAGCAGGGACCCCCGCAGGGGAGGGGAAAAACTGTTTTTT
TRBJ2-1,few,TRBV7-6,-,CASSPRIDSSYNEQFF,TGTGCCAGCAGCCCCAGAATCGACAGCTCCTACAATGAGCAGTTCTTC
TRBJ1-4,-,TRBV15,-,CATSREVSMAKLFF,TGTGCCACCAGCAGAGAAGTCAGCATGGCAAAACTGTTTTTT
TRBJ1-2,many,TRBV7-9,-,CASDPVSPFYGYTF,TGTGCCAGCGACCCCGTTAGTCCCTTCTATGGCTACACCTTC
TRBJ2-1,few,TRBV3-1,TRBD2,CASSQGGGQFF,TGTGCCAGCAGCCAAGGGGGGGGGCAGTTCTTC
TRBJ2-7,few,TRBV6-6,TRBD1,CASRTQGAEQYF,TGTGCCAGCAGAACACAGGGGGCCGAGCAGTACTTC
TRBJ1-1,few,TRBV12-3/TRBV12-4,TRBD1,CASSPGLLDREVSTEAFF,TGTGCCAGCAGTCCCGGTTTGTTGGACAGGGAAGTGAGCACTGAAGCTTTCTTT
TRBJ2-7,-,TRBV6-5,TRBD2,CASSYVSSGGNEQYF,TGTGCCAGCAGTTACGTTTCTAGCGGGGGTAATGAGCAGTACTTC
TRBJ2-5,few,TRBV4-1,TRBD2,CASSQWVSGEKTQYF,TGCGCCAGCAGCCAATGGGTTAGCGGGGAAAAGACCCAGTACTTC
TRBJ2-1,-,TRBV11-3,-,CASSPGHGSYNEQFF,TGTGCCAGCAGCCCGGGACATGGCTCCTACAATGAGCAGTTCTTC
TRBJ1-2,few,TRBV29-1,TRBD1,CSVPKQGIYGYTF,TGCAGCGTTCCAAAACAGGGGATCTATGGCTACACCTTC
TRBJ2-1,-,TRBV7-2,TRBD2,CASSPKRGGWNEQFF,TGTGCCAGCAGCCCAAAGCGGGGCGGGTGGAATGAGCAGTTCTTC
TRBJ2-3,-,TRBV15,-,CATSREPLSGTHTQYF,TGTGCCACCAGCAGAGAGCCCCTTTCTGGCACGCATACGCAGTATTTT
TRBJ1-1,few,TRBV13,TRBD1,CASSRGQGSPEAFF,TGTGCCAGCAGCCGGGGACAGGGAAGCCCTGAAGCTTTCTTT
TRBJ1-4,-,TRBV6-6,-,CASSSPGVGEKLFF,TGTGCCAGCAGCTCCCCGGGGGTTGGTGAAAAACTGTTTTTT
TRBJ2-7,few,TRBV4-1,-,CASSQEVLGSYEQYF,TGCGCCAGCAGCCAAGAAGTACTGGGTTCCTACGAGCAGTACTTC
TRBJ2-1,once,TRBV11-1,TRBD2,CASRPLLAGSWNEQFF,TGTGCCAGCAGACCACTTCTAGCGGGAAGTTGGAATGAGCAGTTCTTC
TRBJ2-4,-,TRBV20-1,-,CSAKGPGGLAKNIQYF,TGCAGTGCCAAAGGCCCGGGCGGTCTAGCCAAAAACATTCAGTACTTC
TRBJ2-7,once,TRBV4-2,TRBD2,CASSQGSGGSSYNEQYF,TGTGCCAGCAGCCAAGGCTCGGGAGGGAGCTCCTACAATGAGCAGTACTTC
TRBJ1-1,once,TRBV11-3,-,CASSKERDTEAFF,TGTGCCAGCTCGAAGGAGAGGGACACTGAAGCTTTCTTT
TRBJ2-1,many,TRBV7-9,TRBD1,CASSLALGQGFHEQFF,TGTGCCAGCAGCTTAGCGTTGGGACAGGGATTCCATGAGCAGTTCTTC